Listed here are 14 T cell receptor beta chains from one sample, sequenced in a study of T-cell memory formation after mild COVID-19. Via MiXCR, TCRdb re-called the 5' RACE reads, giving one row per CDR3 protein. The table has 400,000 or so distinct CDR3 sequences, over 15% seen once. Sequenced: PBMCs or a T cell subset sorted from them (not recorded which). These TCRs come from an adult woman who had mild COVID-19 (a few samples of this study predate the infection). Cell type and time point are not known.

The chain recombines TRBV7-3 with TRBJ2-3; the D is unclear. The CDR3 length is 14 residues. Trimming took off 3 bases at V and 2 bases at J, with 9 bases between the two ends. The germline CDR1 and CDR2 sequences are SGHTA and FQGTGA. This CDR3 reads CASSLDLSTDTQYF. DNA for the CDR3: TGTGCCAGCAGCTTGGACCTATCCACAGATACGCAGTATTTT.

This clonotype was observed a few times. The chain recombines TRBV20-1 with TRBJ1-1, with D perhaps TRBD1 (5 bases). The CDR3 contains 13 residues. The germline CDR1 and CDR2 sequences are DFQATT and SNEGSKA (reference sequence). Trimming stripped 4 bases from V and 0 bases from J, with 9 bases between. CDR3 residues: CSATWTLNTEAFF. DNA of the CDR3: TGCAGTGCTACATGGACACTGAACACTGAAGCTTTCTTT.

This clonotype has only a few counts. The chain carries TRBV7-8 and TRBJ1-4; the D gene is possibly TRBD1 (6 bases). The V and J ends lost 1 base and 12 bases respectively, with 21 bases between them. In germline, CDR1 is SGHVS, CDR2 FQNEAQ. This CDR3 has 16 residues. CDR3 sequence reads: CASSLVRDISRGELFF. CDR3 coding DNA: TGTGCCAGCAGCTTAGTAAGGGACATCTCTAGGGGGGAACTGTTTTTT.

DNA for the CDR3: TGTGCCAGCAGCTCGATGGGGGTTTCCCTTCCCGCTGAGCAGTTCTTC. Its translation is CASSSMGVSLPAEQFF. This sequence joins TRBV7-8 and TRBJ2-1; D may match TRBD1 or TRBD2 (5 bases each). The CDR3 sequence is 16 residues long. Between the trimmed V and J ends, which lost 4 bases and 9 bases, there was a span of 22 bases. CDR1 and CDR2 from the germline V gene are SGHVS and FQNEAQ.

This clonotype was seen more than once but under ten times. V is TRBV12-3 or TRBV12-4 and J is TRBJ2-3, with TRBD2 matching 8 bases. Losses at the gene ends were 5 bases for V and 2 bases for J; bases not matched to a gene: 21. This CDR3 is built from 20 residues. The CDR3 is CASSGPSQAPGLAHTDTQYF. For the CDR3, the DNA is TGTGCCAGCAGTGGACCCAGCCAGGCCCCCGGACTAGCCCACACAGATACGCAGTATTTT.

The J gene is TRBJ2-1, the V gene TRBV18; D is undetermined. The CDR3 totals 12 residues. Trimming pared 5 bases from V and 5 bases from J, leaving 7 bases between. Germline CDR1 KGHSH, CDR2 LQKENI. The CDR3 loop is CASSAVNNEQFF. DNA for the CDR3: TGTGCCAGCTCAGCGGTAAACAATGAGCAGTTCTTC.

The chain employs TRBV5-6 and TRBJ2-3; TRBD2 might be the D (5 bases). The germline V and J ends were trimmed by 3 bases and 0 bases, with 14 bases remaining between them. Germline CDR1 is SGHDT and CDR2 is YYEEEE. The CDR3 consists of 16 residues. The CDR3 region has the DNA TGTGCCAGCAGCTCGAAGGGAGATTCTAGCACAGATACGCAGTATTTT. Translated: CASSSKGDSSTDTQYF. Drawing the rest from reference TRBV5-6 and TRBJ2-3, the complete variable domain is DAGVTQSPTHLIKTRGQQVTLRCSPKSGHDTVSWYQQALGQGPQFIFQYYEEEERQRGNFPDRFSGHQFPNYSSELNVNALLLGDSALYLCASSSKGDSSTDTQYFGPGTRLTVL.

The chain is built from TRBV29-1 and TRBJ2-3; 15 nucleotides line up with TRBD2. The CDR3 runs 17 residues. V trimming: 6 bases; J trimming: 3 bases; junction bases outside the gene matches: 10. Germline V gene sequence: CDR1 SQVTM, CDR2 ANQGSEA. The DNA for the CDR3 is TGCAGCGTCGAGGGACTAGCGGGAGGTGTTGGGACAGATACGCAGTATTTT. This gives the protein CSVEGLAGGVGTDTQYF.

This clonotype has only a few counts. This rearrangement joins TRBV14 to TRBJ1-1; D call uncertain. This CDR3 spans 13 amino acids. V was cut by 6 bases and J by 6 bases, with 14 bases left in between. Germline V lookup: CDR1 SGHDN, CDR2 FVKESK. CDR3 DNA: TGTGCCAGCAGTCAGCTCAAAGTTTCTGAAGCTTTCTTT. Translation gives CASSQLKVSEAFF. The full variable domain, rest sourced from reference TRBV14 and TRBJ1-1, is EAGVTQFPSHSVIEKGQTVTLRCDPISGHDNLYWYRRVMGKEIKFLLHFVKESKQDESGMPNNRFLAERTGGTYSTLKVQPAELEDSGVYFCASSQLKVSEAFFGQGTRLTVV.

This clonotype has only one observation. The chain has TRBV20-1 and TRBJ2-1; D not certain. The CDR3 covers 14 residues. CDR1 and CDR2 (germline): DFQATT, SNEGSKA (reference sequence). CDR3 bases: TGCAGGGCCAGGTCGGCCGTCACACACAATGAGCAGTTCTTC. Translating it yields CRARSAVTHNEQFF.

The genes are TRBV27 and TRBJ2-7, with 10 positions matching TRBD2. The V gene end was trimmed by 6 bases and the J gene end by 2 bases; junction bases not matched to a gene: 4. From germline, CDR1 is MNHEY and CDR2 SMNVEV (reference sequence). This CDR3 has 14 residues. The CDR3 is CASRASGSAYEQYF. CDR3 coding DNA: TGTGCCAGCAGGGCTAGCGGGAGTGCCTACGAGCAGTACTTC.

Here the CDR3 DNA reads TGTGCCAGTACCTCCCCTGGGGGACCAGATACGCAGTATTTT. Translation gives CASTSPGGPDTQYF. The chain employs TRBV19 and TRBJ2-3; either TRBD1 or TRBD2 may supply D (5 bases each). V was cut by 7 bases and J by 4 bases, with 15 bases left in between. Germline CDR1 is LNHDA and CDR2 is SQIVND (reference sequence). The CDR3 contains 14 residues.

The rearrangement joins TRBV6-5 to TRBJ2-2; no reliable D call. The germline V gene has CDR1 MNHEY and CDR2 SVGAGI. V lost 1 base and J lost 6, with 6 bases in between. The CDR3 runs 13 residues. The CDR3 protein is CASSYYRAGELFF. The CDR3 nucleotides read TGTGCCAGCAGTTACTACAGAGCCGGGGAGCTGTTTTTT.

This clonotype occurred a few times. The chain links TRBV5-1 to TRBJ2-5, with no clear D. Germline V gene data show CDR1 as SGHRS and CDR2 as YFSETQ. The germline V and J ends were trimmed by 0 bases and 5 bases, with 14 bases remaining between them. The CDR3 sequence is 15 residues long. CDR3 amino acids: CASSLGSLTPETQYF. The CDR3 DNA is TGCGCCAGCAGCTTGGGATCGCTTACGCCGGAGACCCAGTACTTC.